Following are 5 T cell receptor beta chains from one sample sequenced in a study of blood T cells in healthy people across ages. The second PCR ran about 6 to 12 cycles with a sample-barcoded 5' primer and J-beta primers. Via MiXCR, TCRdb re-called the 5' RACE reads, giving one row per CDR3 protein. The sample consists of fewer than 1,000,000 distinct CDR3 sequences, roughly 44% of them appearing once. The sample was blood. These receptors were collected from a man aged 60 to 75 in good health.

The table lists this clonotype with a few counts. This chain connects TRBV4-3 to TRBJ2-3; 11 bases are a match to TRBD2. The CDR3 runs to 16 residues. V shed 4 bases and J 3 bases; nucleotides not matched to a gene: 6. The germline gives CDR1 LGHNA, CDR2 YSLEER. The CDR3 coding sequence is TGCGCCAGCAGCCCCCAGCTAGCGGGGGGAACAGATACGCAGTATTTT. As protein: CASSPQLAGGTDTQYF.

This clonotype was observed a few times. V usage is TRBV28 and J usage is TRBJ2-3; 10 bases are shared with TRBD1. Germline CDR1 is MDHEN and CDR2 is SYDVKM. The CDR3 spans 17 residues. Trimming took 5 bases from V and 2 from J; bases not matched to a gene: 10. CDR3 sequence reads: CASSVPWGQGPTDTQYF. The CDR3 nucleotides are TGTGCCAGCAGTGTTCCATGGGGACAGGGGCCCACAGATACGCAGTATTTT.

The chain carries TRBV19 and TRBJ2-7; TRBD1 agrees at 11 bases. The germline V gene encodes CDR1 LNHDA and CDR2 SQIVND (reference sequence). The CDR3 is made up of 14 amino acids. V trimming: 7 bases; J trimming: 6 bases; junction bases outside the gene matches: 8. The CDR3 DNA sequence: TGTGCCAGTAACCCCAGGGACAGGGGGTCCGAGCAGTACTTC. Amino acid sequence: CASNPRDRGSEQYF. The full variable domain, with the rest looked up from reference TRBV19 and TRBJ2-7, is DGGITQSPKYLFRKEGQNVTLSCEQNLNHDAMYWYRQDPGQGLRLIYYSQIVNDFQKGDIAEGYSVSREKKESFPLTVTSAQKNPTAFYLCASNPRDRGSEQYFGPGTRLTVT.

The rearrangement joins TRBV11-3 to TRBJ2-1; TRBD2 matches 11 bases. From germline, CDR1 is SGHNT and CDR2 YENEEA. This CDR3 is built from 19 residues. With V trimmed by 2 bases and J by 0 bases, 9 bases remained unmatched. The DNA for the CDR3 is TGTGCCAGCAGCTTACTAGCGGGGGGATGTCAGAGCTCCTACAATGAGCAGTTCTTC. It translates to CASSLLAGGCQSSYNEQFF.

This clonotype was observed many times. This chain joins TRBV7-2 and TRBJ2-5, with 11 bases identical to TRBD2. V lost 1 base and J lost 11; bases outside the gene matches: 9. This CDR3 is built from 15 residues. In germline, CDR1 is SGHTA, CDR2 FQGNSA. The DNA for the CDR3 is TGTGCCAGCAGCTTAGGACTAGCGGGGAACCCGGGACAGTACTTC. Protein product: CASSLGLAGNPGQYF.